Presented here are 17 T cell receptor beta chains from one specimen sequenced in a study of T cell changes during pregnancy in multiple sclerosis. Repertoires were generated with immunoSEQ multiplex PCR, while TCRdb's copy carries only in-frame clones and drops some. The table includes tens of thousands of clones, 90% detected once. The sequencing used peripheral blood, collected after pregnancy. Every receptor here comes from a female donor in good health, enrolled as a control in a pregnancy study.

The chain is built from TRBV7-8 and TRBJ2-7, with D perhaps matching TRBD2 (5 bases). CDR3 length: 15 residues. Trimming cost V 5 bases and J 2 bases, with 16 bases left between them. The germline V gene has CDR1 SGHVS and CDR2 FQNEAQ. Written as DNA, the CDR3 is TGTGCCAGCAGCACCCAAGCGGCGACCACCTACGAGCAGTACTTC. This translates into CASSTQAATTYEQYF.

This clone has at least ten counts. The rearrangement uses TRBV6-4 and TRBJ2-5; 9 nucleotides match TRBD1. V trimming: 0 bases; J trimming: 4 bases; junction bases outside the gene matches: 6. Germline CDR1 is MRHNA and CDR2 is SNTAGT. This CDR3 is 16 amino acids long. CDR3 loop: CASSDSPGTGLETQYF. DNA for the CDR3: TGTGCCAGCAGTGACTCGCCAGGGACAGGGCTAGAGACCCAGTACTTC.

The rearrangement uses TRBV30 and TRBJ2-2, with D unresolved. Germline V lookup: CDR1 GTSNPN, CDR2 SVGIG (reference sequence). This CDR3 contains 13 residues. V lost 2 bases and J 5 bases, leaving 9 bases between the germline ends. CDR3 region: CAWSTRRTGELFF. As DNA, the CDR3 is TGTGCCTGGAGTACGAGAAGAACCGGGGAGCTGTTTTTT.

This chain uses TRBV10-1 with TRBJ2-2; TRBD2 might be the D (5 bases). V was pared by 4 bases and J by 5 bases, with 8 bases between. The germline CDR1 and CDR2 sequences are WNHNN and SYGVQD (reference sequence). The CDR3 is made up of 13 amino acids. CDR3 region: CASSGRYTGELFF. The CDR3 DNA reads as TGCGCCAGCAGTGGGAGGTATACCGGGGAGCTGTTTTTT.

This clone was recorded once. The chain couples TRBV5-6 to TRBJ2-1, with 13 bases fitting TRBD2. Per the germline V gene, CDR1 is SGHDT and CDR2 is YYEEEE. Trimming at V came to 3 bases and at J to 5 bases, leaving 5 bases not matched to a gene. The length of the CDR3 is 16 residues. The CDR3 bases are TGTGCCAGCAGCTGGAGGGGACTAGCGGGAAACAATGAGCAGTTCTTC. The encoded protein is CASSWRGLAGNNEQFF.

The rearrangement links TRBV2 to TRBJ2-1; D uncertain. Germline V CDR1 and CDR2: SNHLY, FYNNEI. With 8 bases removed from V and 0 bases from J, the gap between germline ends came to 23 bases. The CDR3 consists of 18 residues. The CDR3 DNA reads TGTGCCAGCCCGAGGCTAGTGGCACCTGAACGCTCCTACAATGAGCAGTTCTTC. The encoded protein is CASPRLVAPERSYNEQFF.

The rearrangement joins TRBV19 to TRBJ1-5; D perhaps matches TRBD1 (6 bases). This CDR3 is 13 amino acids long. Trimming took off 5 bases at V and 3 bases at J, with 8 bases between the two ends. CDR1 is LNHDA and CDR2 is SQIVND in the germline V gene (reference sequence). The CDR3 reads CASSAGDNQPQHF. In DNA, the CDR3 is TGTGCCAGTAGTGCAGGGGACAATCAGCCCCAGCATTTT.

The chain has TRBV19 and TRBJ2-6, with D maybe TRBD1 (5 bases). This CDR3 contains 15 residues. Germline values: CDR1 LNHDA, CDR2 SQIVND (reference sequence). V was pared by 2 bases and J by 2 bases, with 7 bases between. CDR3 DNA: TGTGCCAGTAGTATACCAGGGCCTGGGGCCAACGTCCTGACTTTC. Translation gives CASSIPGPGANVLTF.

This clone was observed a single time. The chain uses TRBV27 and TRBJ1-5; no definite D call. CDR1 and CDR2 from the germline V gene are MNHEY and SMNVEV (reference sequence). This CDR3 is 14 amino acids long. V lost 2 bases and J lost 5, with 10 bases in between. DNA for the CDR3: TGTGCCAGCAGTTTAACGGGTAAGGATCAGCCCCAGCATTTT. Translating gives CASSLTGKDQPQHF.

V is TRBV4-1 and J is TRBJ2-3; D is possibly TRBD2 (6 bases). Trimming left V 0 bases short and J 3 bases short, with 13 bases between. Germline V lookup: CDR1 MGHRA, CDR2 YSYEKL. CDR3 length: 16 residues. The CDR3 region is CASSQDPAGLTDTQYF. CDR3 in DNA: TGCGCCAGCAGCCAAGATCCAGCGGGTTTGACAGATACGCAGTATTTT.

The V gene is TRBV16, the J gene TRBJ1-1, with D hard to call. Germline V CDR1 and CDR2: KGHSY, FQNENV. The CDR3 has 15 residues. Trimming took off 1 base at V and 2 bases at J, with 11 bases between the two ends. CDR3 bases: TGTGCCAGCAGCCAATTACGAACAGCCAACACTGAAGCTTTCTTT. Translation gives CASSQLRTANTEAFF.

This clone was observed once. This chain uses TRBV15 with TRBJ2-1, with TRBD2 identical over 7 bases. Germline V gene data show CDR1 as LNHNV and CDR2 as YYDKDF (reference sequence). The CDR3 sequence is 15 residues long. With V trimmed by 5 bases and J by 10 bases, 14 bases remained unmatched. The CDR3 loop is CATSDAAGVPEEQFF. The DNA of the CDR3 is TGTGCCACCAGCGACGCCGCGGGGGTCCCGGAGGAGCAGTTCTTC.

The chain is built from TRBV6-5 and TRBJ1-2, with D possibly being TRBD1 (5 bases). The CDR3 totals 14 residues. From germline, CDR1 is MNHEY and CDR2 SVGAGI. V lost 2 bases and J 2 bases, leaving 9 bases between the germline ends. In DNA, the CDR3 is TGTGCCAGCAGTTACCGGCAGGGAAACTATGGCTACACCTTC. Encoded protein: CASSYRQGNYGYTF.

This clone was picked up one time. This chain connects TRBV19 to TRBJ2-2; the match to TRBD1 covers 8 bases. The germline V gene has CDR1 LNHDA and CDR2 SQIVND (reference sequence). Trimming cost V 6 bases and J 5 bases; bases outside gene matches: 11. The CDR3 is 16 amino acids. CDR3 residues: CASSSGQGAGTGELFF. DNA of the CDR3: TGTGCCAGTAGCTCGGGGCAGGGGGCTGGTACCGGGGAGCTGTTTTTT.

This sequence joins TRBV19 and TRBJ1-5, with a possible D match to TRBD1 (6 bases). CDR1 is LNHDA, CDR2 SQIVND, per germline (reference sequence). V lost 1 base, J lost 0 bases, and 13 bases lay in between. There are 17 residues in the CDR3. This CDR3 is CASSIVQGSISNQPQHF. The CDR3 DNA reads as TGTGCCAGTAGTATAGTCCAGGGGTCAATTAGCAATCAGCCCCAGCATTTT.

This clone occurred once. V and J are TRBV5-1 and TRBJ1-1, with TRBD1 matching 8 bases. V shed 3 bases, J shed 4 bases, and the junction held 5 bases outside the gene matches. Germline CDR1 and CDR2: SGHRS and YFSETQ. The CDR3 has 14 amino acids. This CDR3 is CASSSGGVGTEAFF. The CDR3 region has the DNA TGCGCCAGCAGCTCAGGGGGCGTGGGCACTGAAGCTTTCTTT.

A single count supports this clone. The chain combines TRBV5-6 with TRBJ2-2; D is uncertain. From germline, CDR1 is SGHDT and CDR2 YYEEEE. Trimming stripped 4 bases from V and 5 bases from J, with 12 bases between. CDR3 length: 14 residues. CDR3 in amino acids: CASSPRSLTGELFF. CDR3 DNA sequence: TGTGCCAGCAGCCCGCGATCTCTTACCGGGGAGCTGTTTTTT.